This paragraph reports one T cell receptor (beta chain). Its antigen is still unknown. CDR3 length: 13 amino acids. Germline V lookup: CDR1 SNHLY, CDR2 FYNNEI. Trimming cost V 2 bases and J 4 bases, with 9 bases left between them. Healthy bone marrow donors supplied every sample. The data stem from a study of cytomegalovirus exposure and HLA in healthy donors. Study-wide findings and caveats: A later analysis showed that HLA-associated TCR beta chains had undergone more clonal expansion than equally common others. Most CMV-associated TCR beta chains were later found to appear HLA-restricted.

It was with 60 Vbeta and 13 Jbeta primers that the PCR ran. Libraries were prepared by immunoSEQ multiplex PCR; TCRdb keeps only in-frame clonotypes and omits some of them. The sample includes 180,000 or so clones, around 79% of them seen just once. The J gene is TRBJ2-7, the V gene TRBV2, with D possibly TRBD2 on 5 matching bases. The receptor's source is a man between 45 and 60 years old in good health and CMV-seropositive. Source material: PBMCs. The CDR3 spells CASSEPWEYEQYF. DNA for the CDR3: TGTGCCAGCAGTGAACCATGGGAGTACGAGCAGTACTTC.